A selection of T cell receptor beta chains follows, all from one sample in a study of vaccination and CD4 T cells after COVID-19. Their antigen targets remain unknown. TCRdb fed the PCR reads into MiXCR, producing one record per CDR3 protein. The sample carries 15,000 to 25,000 distinct CDR3 sequences, roughly half recorded once. Specimen: CD4+ T cells from blood, cultured in vitro, collected after SARS-CoV-2 vaccination. The receptor set was obtained from a human donor who had recovered from COVID-19. CDR3s include the opening cysteine and the closing phenylalanine or tryptophan. The D gene is left open where the match is weak. Size is stated for part of the rows, as once, few or many counts, or as a class when the clone is expanded.

cdr3_nt cdr3_aa v_call clone_size cdr3_length d_call j_call
TGTGCCAGCAGCCCCTCTCGAGGGGAGCTGTTTTTT CASSPSRGELFF TRBV7-3 - 12 - TRBJ2-2
TGTGCCAGCAGTGGTACAGGGAGCACTGAAGCTTTCTTT CASSGTGSTEAFF TRBV25-1 - 13 - TRBJ1-1
TGCAGTGCTAGAGCCCCAGGAGGGGGCCCCTACGAGCAGTACTTC CSARAPGGGPYEQYF TRBV20-1 - 15 - TRBJ2-7
TGTGCCAGCATTTCCGGGACAGGGAATTACGAGCAGTACTTC CASISGTGNYEQYF TRBV6-1 - 14 TRBD1 TRBJ2-7
TGCGCCAGCCTAGGACAGGGGAGGATCTCTGGGGCCAACGTCCTGACTTTC CASLGQGRISGANVLTF TRBV4-1 - 17 TRBD1 TRBJ2-6
TGCAGTGCTAGATTAACAGGGGGGGTTCGTGGCTACACCTTC CSARLTGGVRGYTF TRBV20-1 few 14 TRBD1 TRBJ1-2
TGCAGTGCTGCCGGGTCGGGAGAGGACCAGTACTTC CSAAGSGEDQYF TRBV20-1 once 12 - TRBJ2-5
TGTGCCAGTAGTATTAGCGGAATAAGCTCCTACGAGCAGTACTTC CASSISGISSYEQYF TRBV19 few 15 - TRBJ2-7
TGTGCCAGCTCACCGCCGACGGGTCGAGAGACCCAGTACTTC CASSPPTGRETQYF TRBV18 - 14 - TRBJ2-5
TGCAGCGTGTCGGGCCTGTACACCGGGGAGCTGTTTTTT CSVSGLYTGELFF TRBV29-1 - 13 - TRBJ2-2
TGTGCCATCAGTGGAGTAGCAGGGGAGAACACTGAAGCTTTCTTT CAISGVAGENTEAFF TRBV10-3 - 15 - TRBJ1-1
TGCAGTGCTAGTAATCGGGGGGCCTACAATGAGCAGTTCTTC CSASNRGAYNEQFF TRBV20-1 - 14 TRBD2 TRBJ2-1
TGTGCCAGCAGTAAGACAGGGGGCGGCACTGAAGCTTTCTTT CASSKTGGGTEAFF TRBV6-1 - 14 TRBD1 TRBJ1-1
TGCAGTGCTGGAAGGGGGGGTGAGGCTTTCTTT CSAGRGGEAFF TRBV20-1 few 11 - TRBJ1-1
TGTGCCAGTAGTCGGGGGGCCCGATCGGATAGCAATCAGCCCCAGCATTTT CASSRGARSDSNQPQHF TRBV19 - 17 - TRBJ1-5
TGCAGCGTTGTGGGACAGGCGAGCCAGCCCCAGCATTTT CSVVGQASQPQHF TRBV29-1 - 13 TRBD1 TRBJ1-5
TGTGCCAGCCACCGGGACCCTCTGGGCCAGCCCCAGCATTTT CASHRDPLGQPQHF TRBV2 - 14 - TRBJ1-5
TGCAGTGCTAAAGCGGGAAACTATGGCTACACCTTC CSAKAGNYGYTF TRBV20-1 - 12 - TRBJ1-2
TGTGCCAGCAGCTCCATCACGGGGGCGACCGGGGAGCTGTTTTTT CASSSITGATGELFF TRBV7-2 - 15 - TRBJ2-2
TGTGCCAGCAGCTCTCCTAGGGAGGTCTATGGCTACACCTTC CASSSPREVYGYTF TRBV5-4 few 14 - TRBJ1-2
TGTGCCAGCAGCTTATCTGGGGGTAGCAATCAGCCCCAGCATTTT CASSLSGGSNQPQHF TRBV7-2 few 15 - TRBJ1-5
TGCAGTGCCTCACCCGGGACCGCTTACAATGAGCAGTTCTTC CSASPGTAYNEQFF TRBV20-1 - 14 - TRBJ2-1
TGTGCCAGCAGTGACAGGGTCCAAGAGACCCAGTACTTC CASSDRVQETQYF TRBV6-2/TRBV6-3 - 13 TRBD1 TRBJ2-5
TGTGCCAGTAACCTACTAGCGGGGGGACCGCTTCAAAGGACCCAGTACTTC CASNLLAGGPLQRTQYF TRBV6-2/TRBV6-3 few 17 TRBD2 TRBJ2-5
TGCAGTGCTAGAGGGCAGGGGGCGCGGGAGCAGTACTTC CSARGQGAREQYF TRBV20-1 few 13 TRBD1 TRBJ2-7
TGTGCCTGGACGCGAGGGATGAACACTGAAGCTTTCTTT CAWTRGMNTEAFF TRBV30 once 13 - TRBJ1-1
TGTGCCAGCAACGCGGGAGGGCACAATGAGCAGTTCTTC CASNAGGHNEQFF TRBV7-9 - 13 TRBD2 TRBJ2-1
TGTGCCAGCAGTTTTCTCGCAGGGAACGAGCAGTACTTC CASSFLAGNEQYF TRBV27 - 13 - TRBJ2-7
TGTGCCAGCAGCATGGGAGCGGGGGCTCCCTACGAGCAGTACTTC CASSMGAGAPYEQYF TRBV7-8 - 15 TRBD2 TRBJ2-7
TGTGCCAGCAGTGAAACTGGCTTGTTGACAGATACGCAGTATTTT CASSETGLLTDTQYF TRBV25-1 - 15 - TRBJ2-3